This T cell receptor beta chain came from a study of blood T cell repertoires in COVID-19. Study information: Italy, Spain and the United States were the sources of the convalescent and acute COVID-19 samples. T cells, B-cell-depleted T cells, or PBMCs provided the cDNA or gDNA that served as material.

In Seattle, patients joined the study during active infection and were tracked longitudinally. This CDR3 has 15 amino acids. Germline-derived CDR1 and CDR2 are LGHNA and YNFKEQ. V lost 4 bases, J lost 6 bases, and 5 bases stayed unmatched. How the authors handled the data: Scientists estimated how many nucleated cells there were by amplifying reference gene primers. TCRdb keeps only in-frame clones here, not all; method: immunoSEQ multiplex PCR. V, J and clone size are those of that table, while D and trimming were read from the DNA. The sample contains roughly 340,000 clones, approximately 88% of which appear only once.

The rearrangement uses TRBV4-2 and TRBJ1-4; the match to TRBD1 covers 10 bases. The sequencing input was peripheral blood. The sequence derives from a woman in her 30s with COVID-19, enrolled during active disease. CDR3 in amino acids: CASSPRTGGDEKLFF. The CDR3 DNA is TGTGCCAGCAGCCCTCGGACAGGGGGAGATGAAAAACTGTTTTTT.